This T cell receptor beta chain came from a study of control samples from healthy donors and cancer patients. Sequenced by immunoSEQ multiplex PCR; TCRdb stores in-frame clones only, minus some. The data show about 70,000 clones, with more than 70% seen just once and about 2.1% held by the top ten. The CDR3 consists of 12 residues. Germline CDR1 and CDR2: SGHNT and YYREEE (reference sequence). The ends were cut back, 0 bases at V and 6 bases at J, with 7 bases in the middle. The TCR originated in a woman in her forties or fifties with head and neck cancer. The specimen sequenced was PBMCs. The chain combines TRBV5-4 with TRBJ2-7, with unresolved D. The CDR3 DNA is TGTGCCAGCAGCTTGGAGGGCTTCGAGCAGTACTTC. Translating it yields CASSLEGFEQYF.